This T cell receptor beta chain stems from a study of blood T cell repertoires in COVID-19. Study-level information: Specimens from acute and convalescent COVID-19 originated in the United States, Italy and Spain.

While infection was still active, Seattle patients were enrolled and then followed longitudinally. Trimming shortened V by 4 bases and J by 3 bases, and 10 bases separated the two germline ends. Looked up from germline, CDR1 is SGHNT and CDR2 is YYREEE (reference sequence). This CDR3 region has 13 residues. Clones were sequenced by immunoSEQ multiplex PCR, and TCRdb holds only the in-frame ones, with some missing. The table includes 500,000 to 600,000 clones, roughly nine tenths detected once. V is TRBV5-4 and J is TRBJ1-1; D is unresolved. Sequencing was done on a sample of peripheral blood. The sequence was collected from a woman aged 50 to 60 with COVID-19, enrolled during active disease. The CDR3 nucleotides read TGTGCCAGCAGCCTAGTGGCGGACACTGAAGCTTTCTTT. Protein: CASSLVADTEAFF.